Shown below are 15 T cell receptor beta chains from a single sample sequenced in a study of PD-1 blockade in classical Hodgkin lymphoma. Autologous stem cell transplantation was followed by relapse in every patient, and brentuximab vedotin exposure varied. TCRdb's table, derived via immunoSEQ multiplex PCR, lists solely in-frame clones and lacks some. This table has about 21,000 clones, 70% to 85% appearing once. The sample here was peripheral blood mononuclear cells (PBMCs), taken at baseline. Every receptor here comes from a human donor with classical Hodgkin lymphoma.

The rearrangement joins TRBV7-2 to TRBJ2-1; tentative D call: TRBD1 (6 bases). Trimming removed 5 bases from V and 3 bases from J, with 14 bases in between. The CDR3 runs 15 residues. In germline, CDR1 is SGHTA, CDR2 FQGNSA. The CDR3 loop reads CASSRNRAHYNEQFF. CDR3 sequence (DNA): TGTGCCAGCAGCCGGAACAGGGCACACTACAATGAGCAGTTCTTC.

This chain links TRBV7-9 with TRBJ2-3; D possibly uses TRBD1 or TRBD2 (5 bases each). CDR1 and CDR2 from the germline V gene are SEHNR and FQNEAQ (reference sequence). Trimming pared 6 bases from V and 0 bases from J, leaving 10 bases between. The CDR3 runs 14 residues. The CDR3: CASRVRGSTDTQYF. The CDR3, as DNA: TGTGCCAGCAGGGTGAGGGGAAGCACAGATACGCAGTATTTT.

The rearrangement joins TRBV4-3 to TRBJ1-4; D is perhaps TRBD1 (5 bases). V was pared by 8 bases and J by 0 bases, with 10 bases between. Per the germline V gene, CDR1 is LGHNA and CDR2 is YSLEER. This CDR3 has 14 residues. DNA of the CDR3: TGCGCCAGCGCCAGGGAAGCAACTAATGAAAAACTGTTTTTT. Its translation is CASAREATNEKLFF.

In this sample, this clone turned up once. CDR3 DNA sequence: TGTGCCAGCAGTGATCCCGGACTCGGAGATGAGCAGTTCTTC. Translating gives CASSDPGLGDEQFF. The rearrangement uses TRBV6-4 and TRBJ2-1, with D maybe TRBD2 (5 bases). V lost 3 bases, J lost 8 bases, and 14 bases lay in between. The CDR3 is made up of 14 amino acids. Germline V gene sequence: CDR1 MRHNA, CDR2 SNTAGT.

In this sample, this clone turned up a few times. The chain couples TRBV14 to TRBJ1-2; D not resolved. Deletions cut 4 bases from V and 1 base from J, with 16 bases between. Germline V lookup: CDR1 SGHDN, CDR2 FVKESK. This CDR3 comprises 16 residues. This CDR3 reads CASSRSGQDFNYGYTF. As DNA, the CDR3 is TGTGCCAGCAGCCGATCCGGGCAGGACTTTAACTATGGCTACACCTTC.

The chain carries TRBV5-4 and TRBJ2-1, with D uncertain. The germline V gene encodes CDR1 SGHNT and CDR2 YYREEE (reference sequence). V lost 2 bases and J 4 bases, leaving 13 bases between the germline ends. The CDR3 is 15 amino acids. CDR3 region: CASSFSARDYNEQFF. CDR3 in DNA: TGTGCCAGCAGCTTCTCTGCTAGGGATTACAATGAGCAGTTCTTC.

V and J are TRBV10-3 and TRBJ2-3; maybe TRBD2 (5 bases). Trimming shortened V by 4 bases and J by 0 bases, and 11 bases separated the two germline ends. This CDR3 comprises 15 residues. CDR1 is ENHRY and CDR2 is SYGVKD in the germline V gene. This chain's CDR3 is CAISAVSGSTDTQYF. The CDR3 coding sequence is TGTGCCATCAGTGCCGTAAGCGGAAGCACAGATACGCAGTATTTT.

Written as DNA, the CDR3 is TGTGCCAGCATTCGGACGGCGAACACCGGGGAGCTGTTTTTT. The encoded protein is CASIRTANTGELFF. This chain uses TRBV2 with TRBJ2-2; no firm D call. With 7 bases removed from V and 0 bases from J, the gap between germline ends came to 9 bases. CDR1 is SNHLY, CDR2 FYNNEI, per germline. The CDR3 extends over 14 amino acids.

The chain carries TRBV4-3 and TRBJ2-2; D possibly corresponds to TRBD2 (7 bases). This CDR3 is 16 amino acids long. Trimming removed 2 bases at V and 7 bases at J, with 17 bases between. Germline CDR1 and CDR2: LGHNA and YSLEER. CDR3 loop: CASSQPGRGRNGELFF. In DNA form, the CDR3 reads TGCGCCAGCAGCCAACCCGGGCGGGGGCGCAACGGGGAGCTGTTTTTT.

The chain couples TRBV5-1 to TRBJ1-1; 7 bases are shared with TRBD1. Germline V CDR1 and CDR2: SGHRS, YFSETQ. The CDR3 length is 13 residues. V gave up 2 bases and J gave up 8 bases; unmatched junction bases: 6. CDR3 nucleotide sequence: TGCGCCAGCAGCTTATTAACAGGGGCGGAAGCTTTCTTT. Translation: CASSLLTGAEAFF.

This clone was seen a single time. This chain uses TRBV11-2 with TRBJ2-3; tentatively, D is TRBD2 (5 bases). Trimming stripped 5 bases from V and 4 bases from J, with 19 bases between. Germline CDR1 SGHAT, CDR2 FQNNGV. CDR3 length equals 16 residues. CDR3 amino acids: CASSPLEAFSADTQYF. For the CDR3, the DNA is TGTGCCAGCAGCCCACTAGAGGCCTTTTCCGCAGATACGCAGTATTTT. Supplemented by reference TRBV11-2 and TRBJ2-3, the full variable domain reads EAGVAQSPRYKIIEKRQSVAFWCNPISGHATLYWYQQILGQGPKLLIQFQNNGVVDDSQLPKDRFSAERLKGVDSTLKIQPAKLEDSAVYLCASSPLEAFSADTQYFGPGTRLTVL.

The chain joins TRBV6-1 to TRBJ2-2; the match to TRBD2 covers 8 bases. This CDR3 region has 15 residues. With 2 bases clipped from V and 13 bases from J, the junction kept 12 bases outside the gene matches. The V gene's germline CDR1 is MNHNS and CDR2 SASEGT. The CDR3 region is CASSESVVGSGRLFF. Written as DNA, the CDR3 is TGTGCCAGCAGTGAATCAGTTGTCGGGAGCGGGAGGCTGTTTTTT.

The chain joins TRBV10-3 to TRBJ1-5; 9 bases are shared with TRBD1. The V gene end was trimmed by 10 bases and the J gene end by 5 bases; junction bases not matched to a gene: 6. This CDR3 comprises 13 residues. CDR1 and CDR2 (germline): ENHRY, SYGVKD. The CDR3 DNA is TGTGCCACCTCCCGGACAGGGGATCAGCCCCAGCATTTT. As protein: CATSRTGDQPQHF.

This clone has only one observation. The chain uses TRBV23-1 and TRBJ1-4, with D unresolved. TRBV23-1 is an ORF, with its function uncertain. The V end was cut by 2 bases, the J end by 10 bases, with 11 bases between. The CDR3 length is 13 residues. CDR3 DNA sequence: TGCGCCAGCAGTCAAAGGTCAGAGGGAAAACTGTTTTTT. Translated: CASSQRSEGKLFF.

This clone was observed a single time. The V and J genes are TRBV29-1 and TRBJ2-1; TRBD2 matches 7 bases. The CDR3 totals 15 residues. V lost 6 bases to trimming and J lost 7 bases; unmatched junction nucleotides: 15. Germline V gene lookup returns CDR1 SQVTM and CDR2 ANQGSEA. The chain's CDR3 is CSVADLAEPLNEQFF. CDR3 DNA sequence: TGCAGCGTCGCCGACCTAGCGGAACCTTTGAATGAGCAGTTCTTC.